The TCR beta chain described here comes from a study of shared clonotypes between healthy human individuals (dated by TCRdb to the early 2020s). For the wider study: Two women and a few men aged 18 to 49 years were included in the cohort. Per donor, three plates each were used for CD4 naive and CD4 memory, two for CD8 naive, and one for CD8 memory. Blood TCR repertoires of a handful of healthy adults were deeply sequenced to estimate repertoire size and the extent of clonotype sharing between individuals. To increase sequencing depth and limit assay-specific biases, different laboratories used diverse techniques to prepare libraries and sequence TCR repertoires. Leukapheresis yielded between about 0.85 and 9.5 billion PBMCs per donor.

TCR CDR3 regions were amplified from genomic DNA by multiplex PCR using the deep immunoSEQ assay. Extracted genomic DNA from each cell subset was spread evenly across all wells of several immunoSEQ 96-well plates, with each plate serving as a replicate. For sorted subsets, 200 to 250 ng of genomic DNA, equivalent to some 33,000 T cell genomes, went into each replicate PCR. Purified libraries were measured with a Qubit 3.0 fluorometer, size-checked on a Bioanalyzer 2100, and measured again with the KAPA Library Quantification kit. Each immunoSEQ 96-well plate was sequenced on its own single-read 150-cycle Illumina NextSeq 550 flow cell. The study's own analysis went as follows. Because the immunoSEQ output included only junctional sequences and no quality scores, the filtering could not be the same as the filtering used for full-length reads. Sequences were annotated with PyIR, a Python wrapper for IgBLAST v1.9, and V/J genes and CDR3 were assigned using IMGT germline references. Reads were filtered out if the reads had weak V/J assignments (E-value above 1e-6), no CDR3, stop codons, out-of-frame junctions, or ambiguous translated residues. A V3J clonotype was defined by an identical inferred V gene, J gene, and CDR3 amino acid sequence. Percentage overlap between repertoires was calculated by dividing the number of shared unique clonotypes by the size of the smaller repertoire. Three approaches were used to assess repertoire richness: RTK rarefaction, the Chao1 estimator, and Recon v2.1 estimates of unobserved clonotypes. OLGA was used to compute generation probabilities for all TCRbeta clonotypes that the gDNA method yielded from a handful of donors. TCRdb's version of the immuneACCESS table is confined to in-frame rearrangements and falls short of the full clone set. An unresolved V gene accounts for under half of the shortfall where checked; the remainder is of unknown origin. Clone size and V and J calls were adopted from that table, with D and trimming inferred from the DNA. The sample has about 990,000 clones on record, around 82% of them singletons. The leading ten clones occupy roughly 0.65% of the sample.

Healthy HIV-negative adults with no recently reported acute infections or vaccinations were included as donors. Every donor was a Caucasian adult residing in Nashville, Tennessee, USA. CD4+ T cells were enriched by magnetic negative selection; naive cells were then positively selected on CD45RA, and the negative fraction formed the memory subset. After blood collection by leukapheresis, PBMCs were isolated using Ficoll-Histopaque density gradient centrifugation and then cryopreserved in the vapor phase of liquid nitrogen. Purity and quantity of every magnetically sorted T cell population were checked by analytical flow cytometry. Genomic DNA was isolated from each sorted fraction and quantified by UV absorbance on a Nanodrop 2000c. On the study overall, not on this receptor specifically: Sampling was restricted to blood, and TCR repertoires in tissue are likely to differ from TCR repertoires in blood. Incomplete sequencing was indicated by rarefaction of sorted-subset datasets, despite the large sequencing depth. Compared with non-shared clonotypes, clonotypes shared by all four sorted-subset donors had higher generation probabilities. Pairwise subsampling indicated that sequencing depth was expected to affect the degree of clonotype sharing among donors. Because the study included only a small number of donors, the genetic and exposure-history diversity represented was limited. When a handful of donors were compared, the shared fraction of clonotypes was around 4.6% for naive CD4, less than 4% for naive CD8, 2.3% for memory CD4, and less than 0.45% for memory CD8. Estimated clonotype richness was generally larger for naive than for memory subsets.

This clone was observed a handful of times. Its binding antigen is unknown. Base qualities are missing; no much larger clone stands one base away. The sample contains more than one DNA sequence encoding this CDR3. Inclusive of the bounding cysteine and phenylalanine, the CDR3 is 14 residues long. Only CDR3 DNA is held: 42 bases, read in frame from base 1. V is reduced by 0 bases and J by 0 bases, leaving a spacing of 3 bases between them. CDR1 KGHSY and CDR2 FQNENV were looked up in the germline V gene. The chain uses TRBV16 and TRBJ1-5, with no reliable assignment of the D segment. The sample comprised memory CD4+ T cells from PBMCs. Read against the paper, the sample's cell subset or site label means: CD45RA-negative fraction. This TCR came from a man in his late teens or twenties in good health. Some clones in this sample may be carry-over from other donors' samples. The CDR3 loop reads CASSQSNSNQPQHF. At the DNA level, the sequence is TGTGCCAGCAGCCAATCGAATAGCAATCAGCCCCAGCATTTT. The reference TRBV16 and TRBJ1-5 proteins fill in what lies around the CDR3, so the full variable domain reads GEEVAQTPKHLVRGEGQKAKLYCAPIKGHSYVFWYQQVLKNEFKFLISFQNENVFDETGMPKERFSAKCLPNSPCSLEIQATKLEDSAVYFCASSQSNSNQPQHFGDGTRLSIL.